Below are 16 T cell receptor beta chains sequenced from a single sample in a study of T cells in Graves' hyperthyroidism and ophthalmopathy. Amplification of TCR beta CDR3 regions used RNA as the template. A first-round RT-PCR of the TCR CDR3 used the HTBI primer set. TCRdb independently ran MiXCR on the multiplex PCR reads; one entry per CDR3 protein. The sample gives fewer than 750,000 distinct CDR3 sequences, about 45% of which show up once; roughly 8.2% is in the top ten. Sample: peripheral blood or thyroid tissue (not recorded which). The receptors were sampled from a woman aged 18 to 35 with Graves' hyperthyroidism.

CDR3 DNA sequence: TGCAGCGCCGCCAGGGCTTACAATGAGCAGTACTTC. As protein: CSAARAYNEQYF. The chain has TRBV29-1 and TRBJ2-7; the D gene is possibly TRBD1 (5 bases). This CDR3 has 12 residues. The V gene lost 7 bases and the J gene lost 7 bases, with 17 bases spanning the gap. Germline V lookup: CDR1 SQVTM, CDR2 ANQGSEA.

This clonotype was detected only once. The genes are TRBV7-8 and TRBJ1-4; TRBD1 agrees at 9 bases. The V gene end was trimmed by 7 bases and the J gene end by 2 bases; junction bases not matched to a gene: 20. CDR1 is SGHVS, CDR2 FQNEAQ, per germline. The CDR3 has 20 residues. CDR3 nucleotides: TGTGCCAGCACCCCAAGACAGGGGGTGTCGCTCGAAGCGACTAATGAAAAACTGTTTTTT. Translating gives CASTPRQGVSLEATNEKLFF. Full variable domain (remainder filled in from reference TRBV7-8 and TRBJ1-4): GAGVSQSPRYKVAKRGQDVALRCDPISGHVSLFWYQQALGQGPEFLTYFQNEAQLDKSGLPSDRFFAERPEGSVSTLKIQRTQQEDSAVYLCASTPRQGVSLEATNEKLFFGSGTQLSVL.

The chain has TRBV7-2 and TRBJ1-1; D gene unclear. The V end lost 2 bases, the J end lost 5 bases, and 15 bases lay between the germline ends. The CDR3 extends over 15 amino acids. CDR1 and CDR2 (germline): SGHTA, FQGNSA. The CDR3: CASSLSSAGLTEAFF. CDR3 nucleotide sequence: TGTGCCAGCAGCTTATCGTCGGCTGGGTTGACTGAAGCTTTCTTT. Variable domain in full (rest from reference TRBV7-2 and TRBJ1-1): GAGVSQSPSNKVTEKGKDVELRCDPISGHTALYWYRQSLGQGLEFLIYFQGNSAPDKSGLPSDRFSAERTGGSVSTLTIQRTQQEDSAVYLCASSLSSAGLTEAFFGQGTRLTVV.

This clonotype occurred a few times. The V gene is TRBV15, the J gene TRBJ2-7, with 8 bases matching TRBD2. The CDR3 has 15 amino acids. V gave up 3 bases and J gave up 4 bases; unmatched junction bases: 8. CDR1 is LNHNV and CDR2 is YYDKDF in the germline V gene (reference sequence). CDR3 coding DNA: TGTGCCACCAGCAGTGCTAGAGAGCGGGAGTACGAGCAGTACTTC. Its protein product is CATSSAREREYEQYF.

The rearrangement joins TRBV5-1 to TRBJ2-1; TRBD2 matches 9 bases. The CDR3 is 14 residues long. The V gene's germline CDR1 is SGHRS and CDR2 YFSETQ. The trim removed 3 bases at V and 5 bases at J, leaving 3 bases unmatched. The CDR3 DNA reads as TGCGCCAGCAGCTCGGGACTAGCCGACAATGAGCAGTTCTTC. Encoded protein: CASSSGLADNEQFF.

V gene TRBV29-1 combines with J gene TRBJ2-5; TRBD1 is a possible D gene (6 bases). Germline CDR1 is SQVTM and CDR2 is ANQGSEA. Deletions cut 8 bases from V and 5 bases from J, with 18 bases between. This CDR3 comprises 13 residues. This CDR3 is CSQDWTEHETQYF. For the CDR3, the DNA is TGCAGCCAAGATTGGACAGAGCATGAGACCCAGTACTTC.

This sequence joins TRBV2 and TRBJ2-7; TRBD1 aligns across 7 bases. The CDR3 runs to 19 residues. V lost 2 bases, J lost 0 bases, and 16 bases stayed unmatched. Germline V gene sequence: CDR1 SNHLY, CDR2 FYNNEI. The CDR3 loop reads CASSEQGDLYQRLSYEQYF. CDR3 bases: TGTGCCAGCAGTGAACAGGGGGACCTTTACCAACGCCTCTCCTACGAGCAGTACTTC.

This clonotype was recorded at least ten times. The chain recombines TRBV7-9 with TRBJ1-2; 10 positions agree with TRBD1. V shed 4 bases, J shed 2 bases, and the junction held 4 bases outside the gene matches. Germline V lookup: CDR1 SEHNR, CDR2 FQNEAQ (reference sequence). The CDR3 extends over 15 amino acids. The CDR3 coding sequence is TGTGCCAGCAGCTACGGGGGACAGGGGAACTATGGCTACACCTTC. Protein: CASSYGGQGNYGYTF.

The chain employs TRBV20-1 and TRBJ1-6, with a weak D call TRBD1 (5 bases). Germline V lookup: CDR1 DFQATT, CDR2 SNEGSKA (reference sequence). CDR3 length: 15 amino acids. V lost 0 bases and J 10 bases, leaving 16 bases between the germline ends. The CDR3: CSARDLGAGGSPLHF. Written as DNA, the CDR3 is TGCAGTGCTAGAGATTTGGGAGCGGGGGGATCACCCCTCCACTTT.

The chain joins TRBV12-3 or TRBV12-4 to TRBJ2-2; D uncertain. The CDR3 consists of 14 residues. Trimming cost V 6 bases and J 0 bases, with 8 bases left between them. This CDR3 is CASRLTTNTGELFF. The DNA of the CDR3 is TGTGCCAGCAGACTAACAACGAACACCGGGGAGCTGTTTTTT.

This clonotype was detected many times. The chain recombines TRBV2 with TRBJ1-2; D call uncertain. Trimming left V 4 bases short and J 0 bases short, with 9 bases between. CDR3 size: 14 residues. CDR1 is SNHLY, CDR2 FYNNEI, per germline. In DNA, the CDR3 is TGTGCCAGCAGTGGGCAGGAACCTAACTATGGCTACACCTTC. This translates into CASSGQEPNYGYTF.

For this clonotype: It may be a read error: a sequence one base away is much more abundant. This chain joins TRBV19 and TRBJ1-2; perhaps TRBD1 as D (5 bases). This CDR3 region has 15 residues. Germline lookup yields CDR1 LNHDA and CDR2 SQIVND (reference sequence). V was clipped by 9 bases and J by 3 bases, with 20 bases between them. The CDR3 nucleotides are TGTGCCAGCAGCCAAGATCGGGGCAGGGACTATGGCTACACCTTC. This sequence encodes CASSQDRGRDYGYTF. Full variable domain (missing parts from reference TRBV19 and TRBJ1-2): DGGITQSPKYLFRKEGQNVTLSCEQNLNHDAMYWYRQDPGQGLRLIYYSQIVNDFQKGDIAEGYSVSREKKESFPLTVTSAQKNPTAFYLCASSQDRGRDYGYTFGSGTRLTVV.

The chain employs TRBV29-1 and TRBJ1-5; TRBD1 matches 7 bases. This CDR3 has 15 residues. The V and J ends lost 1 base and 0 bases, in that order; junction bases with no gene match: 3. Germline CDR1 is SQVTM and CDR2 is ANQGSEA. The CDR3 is CSVEVGGYSNQPQHF. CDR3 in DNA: TGCAGCGTTGAAGTAGGGGGCTATAGCAATCAGCCCCAGCATTTT.

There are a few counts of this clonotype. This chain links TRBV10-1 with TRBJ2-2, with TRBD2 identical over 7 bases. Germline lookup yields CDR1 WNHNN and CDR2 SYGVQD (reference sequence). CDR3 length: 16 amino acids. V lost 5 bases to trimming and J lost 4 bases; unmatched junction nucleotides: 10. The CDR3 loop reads CASSSMTSFGTGELFF. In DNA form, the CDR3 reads TGCGCCAGCAGTTCGATGACTAGCTTTGGCACCGGGGAGCTGTTTTTT.

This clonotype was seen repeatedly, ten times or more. Here the CDR3 DNA reads TGCAGCGTTCGCCCCTTCTCTCAGCGGTCTGAAGCTTTCTTT. Translated, it gives CSVRPFSQRSEAFF. The chain couples TRBV29-1 to TRBJ1-1; no clear D. V lost 5 bases and J lost 6, with 19 bases in between. There are 14 residues in the CDR3. Germline CDR1 and CDR2: SQVTM and ANQGSEA.

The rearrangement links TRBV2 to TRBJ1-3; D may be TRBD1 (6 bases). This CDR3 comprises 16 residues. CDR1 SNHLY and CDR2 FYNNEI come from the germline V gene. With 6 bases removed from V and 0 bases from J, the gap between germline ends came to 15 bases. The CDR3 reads CASSQEQGNSGNTIYF. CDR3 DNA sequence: TGTGCCAGCAGCCAAGAACAGGGCAACTCTGGAAACACCATATATTTT.